This TCR beta chain emerged from a study of cytomegalovirus exposure and HLA in healthy donors (dated by TCRdb to the late 2010s). In terms of the full investigation: An earlier analysis of fewer than 750 of the donors reported 250 to 350 Gb of sequence data and 95 million to 120 million unique TCR beta sequences obtained from approximately 180 million T cells. To decide whether each TCR beta V gene segment behaved as functional or pseudogenic, an earlier analysis of some 540 of the donors relied on high-throughput TCR beta sequencing. Using immunosequencing, the study profiled T cell repertoires from fewer than 850 subjects and related those repertoires to cytomegalovirus serostatus. Rather than using new phenotypic data, the later analysis identified candidate immune exposures from TCR beta sequences and from how often those sequences occurred across donors. To predict cytomegalovirus infection status, the study brought together high-throughput TCR immunosequencing, statistical association of individual TCRs with disease status, and machine learning. The study aimed to test whether cataloging public T cell receptors could reveal signatures of past pathogen exposure. In a later analysis, previously published TCR beta repertoires from several hundred donors were re-analyzed and high-resolution HLA genotyping was added so that TCR occurrence patterns could be studied. Besides the first cohort of hundreds of subjects, a separate validation cohort made up of some 110 different subjects was used. Five DR-DQ haplotypes were treated as single units for association and clustering because of strong linkage in the cohort. The genetic ancestry cluster associated with self-reported Caucasian donors included 65% to 90% of the approximately 430 genotyped donors. On average, around 200,000 unique TCR beta nucleotide sequences were sequenced per donor among a few hundred genotyped donors of the cohort, with 15% to 20% of those sequences being non-productive. All discovery cohort repertoires had been generated using a single sequencing platform. Donor age, sex, ethnicity and CMV serostatus were collected together with the repertoire data. HLA typing included class I and class II loci at four-digit resolution. The number of typed donors differed by locus: about 620-630 for A, B, C, DRB1 and DQB1; roughly 510 for DQA1; 606 for DPA1; and about 450 for DPB1. A later genetic analysis took genome-wide SNP genotypes for about three fifths of the roughly 670 donors and used that subset as a discovery cohort. Roughly 300 gigabases of sequencing data and roughly 81 million unique TCR sequences made up an early release that covered some 640 HLA-typed donors. What the work shows at the level of the full study, not this receptor alone: A further reported finding was that TCR beta sequences accurately predicted the HLA-A and HLA-B alleles for most subjects in the first cohort. In a later analysis, most CMV-associated TCR beta chains were found to appear HLA-restricted, with HLA associations seemingly driven largely by CMV exposure. Linkage disequilibrium might explain the correlated functional status among segregating V segments, but an unknown experimental factor could not be excluded. The sequencing pipeline was judged likely to have produced a cluster of highly shared sequence variants as a technical artifact. In a later analysis, about 17,000 TCR beta sequences were associated with specific HLA alleles at a false discovery rate of 0.05. Presence/absence analyses assumed roughly uniform sequencing depth across donors, an assumption that may not hold. Immune exposure information for the cohort was limited to CMV serostatus. A later analysis reported that several top co-occurrence clusters appeared linked to parvovirus B19, influenza, CMV and Epstein-Barr virus. A total of fewer than 200 TCR beta chains were listed by the study as associated with cytomegalovirus. The authors suggested that the approach could potentially be extended to other disease states and immunological phenotypes. In an earlier analysis of about 600 of the donors, most TCR beta V segments appeared in productive rearrangements about 90% or about 30% of the time, broadly matching IMGT annotations. Most TCR sequences were seen in very few donors, while some public TCRs were found in many individuals. The 87-base-pair reads could not distinguish some IMGT-functional V segments, including TRBV6-2 and TRBV6-3, so those segments were excluded. A later genetic analysis reported fewer N-insertions in productive TCRs among donors in an Asian-associated ancestry cluster than the approximately 670-donor mean. In a later analysis, the rate of TCR association differed among HLA loci, with DRB1 alleles having the most associated TCRs and HLA-C alleles having the fewest. An association between a missense DCLRE1C variant and V-gene and J-gene trimming of TCR beta chains was found in a later genetic analysis and replicated in an independent cohort. Because some donors lacked HLA typing at each locus, the association tests relied only on the typed subset. In both the original and validation cohorts, the classifier was reported to diagnose cytomegalovirus status with high specificity and sensitivity. Assigning TCR associations to individual alleles was difficult when HLA alleles, especially DR and DQ, strongly co-occurred. Some 15 rarely observed V segments, including chromosome 9 orphons, were excluded from the earlier analysis of approximately 500 of the donors because counts were too low. In this cohort, only TCR beta chains were sequenced, and detectable features were limited by the absence of alpha or paired-chain data. In a later analysis, HLA-associated TCR beta chains were found to be more clonally expanded and to have lower generation probabilities than equally common non-associated chains. A few of the identified cytomegalovirus-associated TCR beta chains were confirmed in vitro to be specific for cytomegalovirus antigens.

As for this clone: It has no known antigen specificity. Base qualities are not at hand, and no much larger clone is one base apart.

Germline trimming: 2 bases from V, 4 bases from J; junction bases outside gene matches: 4. CDR1 and CDR2 are read off the germline V gene as MNHNS and SASEGT. CDR3 length: 14 amino acids, cysteine to phenylalanine. Only the CDR3 DNA stays, 42 bases, in frame from base 1. Libraries were built with the immunoSEQ multiplex PCR assay. A mixture of 60 forward primers for TCR Vbeta segments and 13 reverse primers for TCR Jbeta segments was used in the multiplex PCR. Amplification of the CDR3 region of rearranged TCR beta genes was performed with a multiplex PCR assay on genomic DNA. The Illumina HiSeq System was used to sequence the amplified TCR beta libraries as 87-base-pair reads. In the source study's methods: In a later analysis, some 80 million unique TCR beta chains were counted across the roughly 610 repertoires, and about 10 million of these chains were shared by at least two donors. Raw reads were error-corrected and collapsed into unique sequences by a nearest-neighbor algorithm in which closely related sequences were merged to remove PCR and sequencing errors. V, D and J gene segments were assigned by aligning CDR3 sequences to IMGT reference sequences. For a sequence to be retained, a match of at least six nucleotides was required to both a V gene segment and a J gene segment. A rearrangement counted as productive if the CDR3 had no stop codons and remained in frame with V and J, and every other rearrangement counted as non-productive. Following IMGT convention, CDR3 was defined as the stretch from the second conserved V-encoded cysteine up to the conserved J-encoded phenylalanine. The earlier analysis of about 610 of the donors excluded any sequence lacking an unambiguous match to a single V gene segment. In an earlier analysis of 587 of the donors, a V segment was called functional when productive rearrangements were above 56.7%, and segregating when the standard deviation between donors exceeded 5%. A statistical classification framework was developed to diagnose cytomegalovirus status using the catalog of TCR beta chain sequences. In a later analysis, TCR nucleotide sequences were compared against IMGT/GENE-DB human TR gene sequences so that V and J genes could be assigned. In a later analysis, CDR3 sequences and most-parsimonious VDJ recombination scenarios were assigned using the TCRdist pipeline. In a later analysis, every TCR beta chain was defined by the combination of its CDR3 amino acid sequence and its V-gene family, and reads without a unique V-gene family were dropped. A later analysis removed 592 highly shared, low-generation-probability nucleotide sequences to deal with suspected cross-contamination and a sequencing artifact. In a later analysis, a clonal expansion index for each public chain was calculated from normalized within-repertoire ranks of inferred template counts. A later analysis computed generation probabilities with a VDJ recombination model fitted to out-of-frame rearrangements, and checked the results against IGoR. A later analysis scored TCR-TCR, TCR-HLA and TCR-CMV co-occurrence with hypergeometric tests, applying a repertoire-size bias correction to TCR pairs. A later analysis estimated false discovery rates by permuting HLA or CMV assignments 20 times. In a later analysis, co-occurring TCRs were grouped using DBSCAN, with TCRdist sequence similarity added in when clustering inside HLA-allele-positive subsets. For co-occurrence clustering, repertoires with fewer than 30,000 or more than 120,000 public chains were excluded, along with about five repertoires with anomalous nucleotide sharing. TCRdb obtained this table from immuneACCESS and retained in-frame rearrangements with V and J assigned. These tables miss some clones; where compared with another copy, unresolved V genes account for less than half of the shortfall, and the remainder is unexplained. Clone size and V and J calls were adopted from that table, with D and trimming inferred from the DNA. Across this sample there are approximately 200,000 clones, with over 75% seen only once. The leading ten clones occupy 0.08% to 0.1% of the sample.

The cohort consisted of some 730 healthy bone marrow donors. At the time of sampling, all cohort members were nominally healthy, though unrecorded immune exposures were likely present. The donor tested CMV seronegative and was one of the 352 seronegative cohort members. A peripheral blood sample was provided by each donor, and peripheral blood mononuclear cells were used for TCR beta sequencing. The Qiagen DNeasy Blood Extraction Kit was used to extract genomic DNA from the blood cell samples. Specimen: PBMCs. This sequence originates from a boy between 2 and 10 years old in good health and CMV-seronegative. The V gene is TRBV6-1 and the J gene is TRBJ1-2, with 7 middle bases fitting TRBD1. In nucleotides, the sequence is TGTGCCAGCAGTGAAAGGAACAGGGGCTATGGCTACACCTTC. Translated, it reads CASSERNRGYGYTF.